The rows below give T cell receptor beta chains drawn from one sample of a study of T cell responses to AZD1222 COVID-19 vaccine. TCRdb's table, derived via immunoSEQ multiplex PCR, lists solely in-frame clones and lacks some. The table has some 97,000 clones, 92% seen once. This specimen was peripheral blood, taken on day 0 of AZD1222 vaccination. All receptors come from an adult in good health. Both conserved end residues are part of each CDR3. D genes are given only for firm matches. Some rows mark clone size as missing; the rest say once, few, many or name a class of expanded clone.

J gene,V gene,clone size,D gene,CDR3 DNA,CDR3 protein
TRBJ1-1,TRBV18,.,.,TGTGCCAGCTCACCTCGGGAAGGGGGGAACACTGAAGCTTTCTTT,CASSPREGGNTEAFF
TRBJ1-1,TRBV18,.,.,TGTGCCAGCTCACCACAGGCAGCGAACACTGAAGCTTTCTTT,CASSPQAANTEAFF
TRBJ2-6,TRBV28,.,TRBD2,TGTGCCAGCACCTTAGCGGGAGGAACTGGGGCCAACGTCCTGACTTTC,CASTLAGGTGANVLTF
TRBJ1-5,TRBV3-1/TRBV3-2,.,TRBD1,TGTGCCAGCAGCCCCTCGACAGGGGCAGCGCCCGATCAGCCCCAGCATTTT,CASSPSTGAAPDQPQHF
TRBJ1-6,TRBV7-3,.,.,TGTGCCAGCAGCTTAGGTCCGTCAAATTATAATTCACCCCTCCACTTT,CASSLGPSNYNSPLHF
TRBJ2-7,TRBV10-3,.,TRBD1,TGTGCCATCAGTGGGACAGGGGAGGCCGAGCAGTACTTC,CAISGTGEAEQYF
TRBJ2-1,TRBV7-2,.,.,TGTGCCAGCAGCTCCGACTCGACTAACAATGAGCAGTTCTTC,CASSSDSTNNEQFF
TRBJ1-4,TRBV13,.,.,TGTGCCAGCAGCCCCGGGTACAGTGAAGAAAAACTGTTTTTT,CASSPGYSEEKLFF
TRBJ2-2,TRBV5-1,.,TRBD2,TGCGCCAGCAGCTTGTTGGCGGGAGTATATGGTACGGAATCCGGGGAGCTGTTTTTT,CASSLLAGVYGTESGELFF
TRBJ1-6,TRBV2,.,TRBD1,TGTGCCAGCAGTGGAGGGGGACAGGGATATTCACCCCTCCACTTT,CASSGGGQGYSPLHF
TRBJ1-2,TRBV27,.,.,TGTGCCAGCAGTCCCGGTGGCGGATCTAACTATGGCTACACCTTC,CASSPGGGSNYGYTF
TRBJ2-2,TRBV7-2,.,TRBD2,TGTGCCAGCAGCTTGGGAGGGGTTGTCGGGGAGCTGTTTTTT,CASSLGGVVGELFF
TRBJ2-7,TRBV19,.,.,TGTGCCAGTAGCCGAGATAGCTCCTCCTACGAGCAGTACTTC,CASSRDSSSYEQYF
TRBJ2-7,TRBV18,.,.,TGTGCCAGCTCAGCGGGACGGGGATACGAGCAGTACTTC,CASSAGRGYEQYF
TRBJ2-3,TRBV14,.,TRBD2,TGTGCCAGCAGCCAAGGGGGAGCGGGGGCCCCCGCAGATACGCAGTATTTT,CASSQGGAGAPADTQYF
TRBJ1-2,TRBV29-1,.,.,TGCAGCGTTGACAGGCAGGGCTATGGCTACACCTTC,CSVDRQGYGYTF
TRBJ2-7,TRBV7-9,few,.,TGTGCCAGCAGCTTAAAAACTAACGAGCAGTACTTC,CASSLKTNEQYF